The rows below give T cell receptor beta chains drawn from one sample of a study of shared clonotypes between healthy human individuals. Assay used: immunoSEQ multiplex PCR; TCRdb lists only in-frame clones, some missing. This table holds 950,000 to 1,100,000 clones, roughly 80% found once. The sample comprised memory CD4+ T cells sorted from blood. These receptors all come from a man between 18 and 35 years old in good health. Each CDR3 is given with its conserved first and last residue. The D gene is left open where the match is weak. Clone size is stated in some rows and not others, as once, few, many or a class when expanded.

D	V	J	size	DNA	CDR3
NA	TRBV7-9	TRBJ1-3	NA	TGTGCCAGCAGCCTATATACTTCTGGAAACACCATATATTTT	CASSLYTSGNTIYF
NA	TRBV7-9	TRBJ2-4	NA	TGTGCCAGCAGCTTAATCCGGGGTGACATTCAGTACTTC	CASSLIRGDIQYF
NA	TRBV11-2	TRBJ2-7	NA	TGTGCCAGCAGCTTAGCTGGCAGGGGCTACGAGCAGTACTTC	CASSLAGRGYEQYF
NA	TRBV11-3	TRBJ2-1	NA	TGTGCCAGCAGCTCGCGCCTCCGAGATGAGCAGTTCTTC	CASSSRLRDEQFF
TRBD1	TRBV4-1	TRBJ1-5	few	TGCGCCAGTAACAGGGGGCTTGGCAATCAGCCCCAGCATTTT	CASNRGLGNQPQHF
TRBD1	TRBV5-5	TRBJ2-7	NA	TGTGCCAGCAGCTGGTCCGGGACAGCCCTATGGGAGCAGTACTTC	CASSWSGTALWEQYF
NA	TRBV15	TRBJ2-5	NA	TGTGCCACCAGCCGAGGGGACGGTGAAGAGACCCAGTACTTC	CATSRGDGEETQYF
NA	TRBV29-1	TRBJ1-2	NA	TGCAGCGTTGAAAACCCGGCGATTCGATCTAACTATGGCTACACCTTC	CSVENPAIRSNYGYTF
NA	TRBV2	TRBJ2-3	NA	TGTGCCAGCAGAGCAGCGCACTCTACCTCCACAGATACGCAGTATTTT	CASRAAHSTSTDTQYF
TRBD1	TRBV2	TRBJ2-7	NA	TGTGCCAGCAGTGGAAGTGGGGGACAGACCTACGAGCAGTACTTC	CASSGSGGQTYEQYF
NA	TRBV15	TRBJ2-1	NA	TGTGCCACCAGCAGAGTGCGGGAAAGTATTCATGAGCAGTTCTTC	CATSRVRESIHEQFF
TRBD1	TRBV9	TRBJ2-7	NA	TGTGCCAGCAGTCTTATCCCGACAGGGACCGAGCAGTACTTC	CASSLIPTGTEQYF
NA	TRBV5-1	TRBJ1-6	NA	TGCGCCAGCAGCTTGGGGGACATCAATTCACCCCTCCACTTT	CASSLGDINSPLHF
NA	TRBV5-4	TRBJ2-3	NA	TGTGCCAGCAGCTTGCCCGGGGCGTCCAGGGATACGCAGTATTTT	CASSLPGASRDTQYF
NA	TRBV7-9	TRBJ1-6	NA	TGTGCCAGCAGCCCGGCAGGGAATAATTCACCCCTCCACTTT	CASSPAGNNSPLHF
TRBD1	TRBV6-5	TRBJ1-1	NA	TGTGCCAGCAGACCTCCGGGACAGATGAACACTGAAGCTTTCTTT	CASRPPGQMNTEAFF
NA	TRBV30	TRBJ1-3	NA	TGTGCCTGGAGTGAGGGGGACGGAGGCCGAAACACCATATATTTT	CAWSEGDGGRNTIYF
NA	TRBV7-8	TRBJ2-1	once	TGTGCCAGCAGCGCCGGGACTCTCCATGAGCAGTTCTTC	CASSAGTLHEQFF
NA	TRBV7-8	TRBJ1-4	NA	TGTGCCAGCAGCTTGGGGGGTTTGGGTGAAAAACTGTTTTTT	CASSLGGLGEKLFF
NA	TRBV6-6	TRBJ1-1	NA	TGTGCCAGCAGCCAGGTCAGCGGGGCTGAAGCTTTCTTT	CASSQVSGAEAFF
NA	TRBV9	TRBJ2-3	NA	TGTGCCAGCAGCGTAGGGCTAGGGAACTCACTTAGCACAGATACGCAGTATTTT	CASSVGLGNSLSTDTQYF
NA	TRBV30	TRBJ1-4	few	TGTGCCTGGAGTATGCAAACTAATGAAAAACTGTTTTTT	CAWSMQTNEKLFF
NA	TRBV29-1	TRBJ2-5	NA	TGCAGCGTTGAAATCCCCACCCACCAAGAGACCCAGTACTTC	CSVEIPTHQETQYF